The next 16 T cell receptor beta chains were all read from a single sample in a study of shared clonotypes between healthy human individuals. Data came from immunoSEQ multiplex PCR; TCRdb stores just in-frame clones and leaves some out. The data hold about 500,000 clones, with about 74% observed a single time. Sequenced: PBMCs. The receptor set was obtained from a woman in her 40s in good health. Some clones in this sample may be carry-over from other donors' samples.

A remark on this clone: A far larger clone is only one base removed, so a read error is likely. The chain recombines TRBV28 with TRBJ2-7; no firm D call. Germline loops: CDR1 MDHEN, CDR2 SYDVKM. This CDR3 region has 14 residues. The CDR3 bases are TGTGCCAGCAATTCTGGAGTTCTCTCCTACAAGCAGTACTTC. This gives the protein CASNSGVLSYKQYF. Full variable domain (remainder filled in from reference TRBV28 and TRBJ2-7): DVKVTQSSRYLVKRTGEKVFLECVQDMDHENMFWYRQDPGLGLRLIYFSYDVKMKEKGDIPEGYSVSREKKERFSLILESASTNQTSMYLCASNSGVLSYKQYFGPGTRLTVT.

The V and J genes are TRBV30 and TRBJ2-5, with 8 bases lining up with TRBD1. Near its end, the DNA agrees better with TRBJ2-7, so the J call may be wrong. The germline gives CDR1 GTSNPN, CDR2 SVGIG (reference sequence). This CDR3 is 16 amino acids long. In nucleotides, the CDR3 is TGTGCCTGGAGGGGGCAGGGGGCGTTGACGGCCTACGAGCAGTACTTC. Translating it yields CAWRGQGALTAYEQYF.

The chain is built from TRBV29-1 and TRBJ2-3, with no clear D. The germline CDR1 and CDR2 sequences are SQVTM and ANQGSEA. This CDR3 comprises 13 residues. The V end was cut by 8 bases, the J end by 2 bases, with 14 bases between. The CDR3 sequence: CSTYSGLTDTQYF. The CDR3 region has the DNA TGCAGCACATATAGTGGCCTCACAGATACGCAGTATTTT.

A note on this clone: This CDR3 is also generated by other DNA sequences in the sample. The chain is built from TRBV5-1 and TRBJ2-7, with D possibly being TRBD1 or TRBD2 (5 bases each). This CDR3 has 15 residues. Germline V gene lookup returns CDR1 SGHRS and CDR2 YFSETQ. Trimming removed 0 bases at V and 0 bases at J, with 10 bases between. CDR3 sequence reads: CASSLGGTLSYEQYF. The CDR3 DNA reads TGCGCCAGCAGCTTGGGGGGGACCCTCTCCTACGAGCAGTACTTC.

The gene calls are TRBV7-6 and TRBJ2-1; D might be TRBD1 or TRBD2, each matching 6 bases. The CDR3 has 13 amino acids. Germline assignment: CDR1 SGHVS and CDR2 FNYEAQ. The ends were cut back, 5 bases at V and 12 bases at J, with 17 bases in the middle. The CDR3 sequence is CASSAPSGARQFF. CDR3 sequence (DNA): TGTGCCAGCAGCGCCCCGTCGGGGGCGAGGCAGTTCTTC. The full variable domain, completed using reference TRBV7-6 and TRBJ2-1, is GAGVSQSPRYKVTKRGQDVALRCDPISGHVSLYWYRQALGQGPEFLTYFNYEAQQDKSGLPNDRFSAERPEGSISTLTIQRTEQRDSAMYRCASSAPSGARQFFGPGTRLTVL.

This sequence joins TRBV10-3 and TRBJ1-2; possible D gene TRBD1, 5 bases. Per the germline V gene, CDR1 is ENHRY and CDR2 is SYGVKD. Trimming took off 0 bases at V and 4 bases at J, with 12 bases between the two ends. The CDR3 extends over 15 amino acids. The CDR3 region is CAISESEGSSYGYTF. The CDR3 DNA follows: TGTGCCATCAGTGAGTCAGAGGGGAGCTCCTATGGCTACACCTTC.

This rearrangement joins TRBV7-2 to TRBJ2-7, with TRBD1 as a possible D gene (6 bases). Trimming took off 2 bases at V and 4 bases at J, with 9 bases between the two ends. The CDR3 spans 13 residues. Germline CDR1 and CDR2: SGHTA and FQGNSA. This CDR3 reads CASSLKRGYEQYF. The CDR3 DNA follows: TGTGCCAGCAGCTTAAAGAGGGGGTACGAGCAGTACTTC.

The chain carries TRBV9 and TRBJ2-1, with 13 bases matching TRBD2. Trimming removed 2 bases from V and 9 bases from J; junction bases left unmatched: 8. The CDR3 loop spans 16 amino acids. The germline V gene has CDR1 SGDLS and CDR2 YYNGEE. CDR3 nucleotide sequence: TGTGCCAGCAGCGTCACACTAGCGGGAGGGCATGTTGAGCAGTTCTTC. Protein product: CASSVTLAGGHVEQFF. Filled out from reference TRBV9 and TRBJ2-1, the complete variable domain reads DSGVTQTPKHLITATGQRVTLRCSPRSGDLSVYWYQQSLDQGLQFLIQYYNGEERAKGNILERFSAQQFPDLHSELNLSSLELGDSALYFCASSVTLAGGHVEQFFGPGTRLTVL.

This clone has more than one count but fewer than ten. The V and J genes are TRBV19 and TRBJ1-1, with D hard to call. Deletions cut 3 bases from V and 8 bases from J, with 10 bases between. The CDR3 is made up of 12 amino acids. Per the germline V gene, CDR1 is LNHDA and CDR2 is SQIVND (reference sequence). CDR3 coding DNA: TGTGCCAGTAGTATTGGTCTGGGCGAAGCTTTCTTT. Its translation: CASSIGLGEAFF.

The rearrangement links TRBV19 to TRBJ2-7; D is unresolved. The CDR3 is 13 amino acids. The V and J ends lost 1 base and 2 bases respectively, with 6 bases between them. Germline V gives CDR1 LNHDA, CDR2 SQIVND (reference sequence). The CDR3 region has the DNA TGTGCCAGTAGTATAGTTGGGGCCTACGAGCAGTACTTC. Translating it yields CASSIVGAYEQYF.

This clone was observed many times. This chain connects TRBV7-6 to TRBJ2-3, with D possibly TRBD2 on 6 matching bases. This CDR3 region has 15 residues. V lost 1 base to trimming and J lost 3 bases, with 11 bases between them. Germline V gives CDR1 SGHVS, CDR2 FNYEAQ. The CDR3 nucleotides read TGTGCCAGCAGCTTAGTCGGGGGAAGGACAGATACGCAGTATTTT. Protein sequence: CASSLVGGRTDTQYF.

This clone was observed a single time. At one end the junction does not follow the germline gene, possibly because of a read error. The chain carries TRBV4-3 and TRBJ1-2, with D uncertain. Germline V gene data show CDR1 as LGHNA and CDR2 as YSLEER. The CDR3 is 13 amino acids. DNA for the CDR3: TGCGCCGGCAGCCAAGATCGGAGGGATGGCTACACCTTC. It translates to CAGSQDRRDGYTF.

The chain has TRBV28 and TRBJ2-7; D not certain. The CDR3 runs 13 residues. Germline CDR1 reads MDHEN; CDR2 reads SYDVKM. Trimming took 6 bases from V and 5 from J, leaving 14 bases between them. The CDR3 loop reads CASSPPASHEQYF. For the CDR3, the DNA is TGTGCCAGCAGCCCCCCGGCCAGCCACGAGCAGTACTTC.

V usage is TRBV19 and J usage is TRBJ2-7, with D possibly matching TRBD1 (6 bases). Germline-derived CDR1 and CDR2 are LNHDA and SQIVND (reference sequence). Trimming stripped 3 bases from V and 3 bases from J, with 12 bases between. There are 14 residues in the CDR3. Here the CDR3 DNA reads TGTGCCAGTAGTATGCTGGGGGCGGTCTACGAGCAGTACTTC. Amino acid sequence: CASSMLGAVYEQYF. The full variable domain, with the rest looked up from reference TRBV19 and TRBJ2-7, is DGGITQSPKYLFRKEGQNVTLSCEQNLNHDAMYWYRQDPGQGLRLIYYSQIVNDFQKGDIAEGYSVSREKKESFPLTVTSAQKNPTAFYLCASSMLGAVYEQYFGPGTRLTVT.

The chain has TRBV7-9 and TRBJ2-2, with 7 bases identical to TRBD2. Looked up from germline, CDR1 is SEHNR and CDR2 is FQNEAQ (reference sequence). This CDR3 comprises 16 residues. J lost 0 bases, V lost 7 bases, and 8 bases had no gene match. The CDR3 protein is CASIPSAGTNTGELFF. In nucleotides, the CDR3 is TGTGCCAGCATCCCATCAGCGGGAACGAACACCGGGGAGCTGTTTTTT.

In its sample, this clone was seen once. The chain uses TRBV14 and TRBJ1-1; maybe TRBD1 (5 bases). V lost 4 bases, J lost 3 bases, and 12 bases lay in between. The germline V gene encodes CDR1 SGHDN and CDR2 FVKESK. The CDR3 is 14 amino acids. The CDR3 sequence: CASSPIGGDTEAFF. CDR3 DNA sequence: TGTGCCAGCAGCCCAATAGGAGGGGACACTGAAGCTTTCTTT.